This record concerns one T cell receptor beta chain sequence. Its antigen is currently unknown. This record comes from a study of tumor-infiltrating lymphocytes in localized non-small cell lung cancer. Study-level background: Each patient gave resected tumor and non-adjacent uninvolved lung tissue.

In germline, CDR1 is SGHTA, CDR2 FQGNSA. The V gene end was trimmed by 3 bases and the J gene end by 3 bases; junction bases not matched to a gene: 5. The CDR3 length is 14 residues. General observations from the study: IM1 and IM2 tumors showed no difference in T-cell fraction.

Clones were read by immunoSEQ multiplex PCR, and TCRdb kept only the in-frame ones, dropping some. The sample lists 9,500 to 14,000 clones; around 84% were seen once. The sequence derives from a human donor with non-small cell lung cancer. This chain connects TRBV7-2 to TRBJ2-7; 7 positions agree with TRBD1. The material sequenced was lung tumor tissue. CDR3 coding DNA: TGTGCCAGCAGCTTGACGACAGGGCTCTACGAGCAGTACTTC. Protein: CASSLTTGLYEQYF. Full variable domain (rest looked up from reference TRBV7-2 and TRBJ2-7): GAGVSQSPSNKVTEKGKDVELRCDPISGHTALYWYRQSLGQGLEFLIYFQGNSAPDKSGLPSDRFSAERTGGSVSTLTIQRTQQEDSAVYLCASSLTTGLYEQYFGPGTRLTVT.